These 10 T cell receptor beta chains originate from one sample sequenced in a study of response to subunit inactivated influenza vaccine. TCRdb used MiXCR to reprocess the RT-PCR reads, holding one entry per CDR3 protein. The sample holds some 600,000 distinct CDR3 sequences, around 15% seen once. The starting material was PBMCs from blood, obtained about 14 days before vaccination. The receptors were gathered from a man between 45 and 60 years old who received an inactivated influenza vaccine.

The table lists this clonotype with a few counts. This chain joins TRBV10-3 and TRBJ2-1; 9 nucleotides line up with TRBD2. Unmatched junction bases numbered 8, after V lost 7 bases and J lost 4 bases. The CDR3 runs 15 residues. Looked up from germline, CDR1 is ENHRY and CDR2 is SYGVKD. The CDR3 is CAIKSETSGYNEQFF. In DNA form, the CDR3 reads TGTGCCATCAAAAGTGAGACTAGCGGATACAATGAGCAGTTCTTC.

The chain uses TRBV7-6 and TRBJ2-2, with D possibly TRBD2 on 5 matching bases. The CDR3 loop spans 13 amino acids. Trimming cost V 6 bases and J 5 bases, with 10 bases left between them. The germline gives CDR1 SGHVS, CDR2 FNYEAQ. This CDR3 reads CASRPSGTGELFF. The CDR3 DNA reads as TGTGCCAGCAGGCCATCGGGGACCGGGGAGCTGTTTTTT.

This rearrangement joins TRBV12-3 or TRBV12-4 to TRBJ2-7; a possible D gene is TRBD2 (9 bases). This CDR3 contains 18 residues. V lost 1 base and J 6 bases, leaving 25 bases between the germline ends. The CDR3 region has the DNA TGTGCCAGCAGTTTAGACAGGGGGGTTCGCGGGAGGGCCCCCGAGCAGTACTTC. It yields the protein CASSLDRGVRGRAPEQYF.

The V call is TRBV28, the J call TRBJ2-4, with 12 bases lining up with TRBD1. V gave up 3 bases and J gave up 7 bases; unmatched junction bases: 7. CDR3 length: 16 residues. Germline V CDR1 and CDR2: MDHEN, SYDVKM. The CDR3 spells CASSFGTGGSSNIQYF. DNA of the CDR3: TGTGCCAGCAGTTTTGGGACAGGGGGCTCGAGTAACATTCAGTACTTC.

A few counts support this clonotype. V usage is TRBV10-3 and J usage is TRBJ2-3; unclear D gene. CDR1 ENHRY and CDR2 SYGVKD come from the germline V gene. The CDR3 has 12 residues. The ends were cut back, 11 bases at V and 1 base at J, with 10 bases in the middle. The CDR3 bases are TGTGCCCTCCGTGGAGGCACAGATACGCAGTATTTT. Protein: CALRGGTDTQYF.

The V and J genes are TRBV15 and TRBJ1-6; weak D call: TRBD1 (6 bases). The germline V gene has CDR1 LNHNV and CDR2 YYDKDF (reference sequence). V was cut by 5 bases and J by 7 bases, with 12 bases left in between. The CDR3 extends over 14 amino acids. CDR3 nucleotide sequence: TGTGCCACCAGCTCCCAAGGGGGGAATTCACCCCTCCACTTT. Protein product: CATSSQGGNSPLHF.

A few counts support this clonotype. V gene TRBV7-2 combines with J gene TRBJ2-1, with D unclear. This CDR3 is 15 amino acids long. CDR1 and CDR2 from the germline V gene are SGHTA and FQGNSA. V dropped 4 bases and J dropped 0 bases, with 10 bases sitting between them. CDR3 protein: CASSSSPASYNEQFF. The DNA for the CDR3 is TGTGCCAGCAGCTCCTCCCCGGCCTCCTACAATGAGCAGTTCTTC.

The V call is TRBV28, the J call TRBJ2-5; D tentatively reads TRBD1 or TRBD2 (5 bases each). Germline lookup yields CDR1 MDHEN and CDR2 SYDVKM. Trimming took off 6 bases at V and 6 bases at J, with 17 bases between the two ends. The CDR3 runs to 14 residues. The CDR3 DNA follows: TGTGCCAGCAGCCTCGGGACGAAGCCGAAGACCCAGTACTTC. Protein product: CASSLGTKPKTQYF.

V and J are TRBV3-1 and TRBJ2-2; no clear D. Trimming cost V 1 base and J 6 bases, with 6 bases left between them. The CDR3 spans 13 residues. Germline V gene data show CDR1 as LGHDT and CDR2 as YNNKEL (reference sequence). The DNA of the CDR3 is TGTGCCAGCAGCCAAGGGCCCTCCGGGGAGCTGTTTTTT. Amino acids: CASSQGPSGELFF.

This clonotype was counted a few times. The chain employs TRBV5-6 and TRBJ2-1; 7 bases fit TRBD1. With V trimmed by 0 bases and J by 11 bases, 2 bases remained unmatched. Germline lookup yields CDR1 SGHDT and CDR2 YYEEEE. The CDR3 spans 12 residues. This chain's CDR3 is CASSLGQGKQFF. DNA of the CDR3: TGTGCCAGCAGCTTGGGACAGGGCAAGCAGTTCTTC.